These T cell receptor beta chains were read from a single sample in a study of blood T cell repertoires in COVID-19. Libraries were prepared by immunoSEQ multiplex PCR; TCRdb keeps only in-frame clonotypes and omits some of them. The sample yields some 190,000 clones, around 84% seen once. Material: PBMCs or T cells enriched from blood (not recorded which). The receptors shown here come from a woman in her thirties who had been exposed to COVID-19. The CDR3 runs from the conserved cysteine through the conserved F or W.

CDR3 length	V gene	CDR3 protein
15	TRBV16	CASSSTGTENTEAFF
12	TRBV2	CASSERHLGYTF
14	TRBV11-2	CASSLDGGTRELFF
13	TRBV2	CASSEQGAQGYTF
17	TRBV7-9	CASSHPGQGRVNTEAFF
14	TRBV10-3	CAISGRGVGYGYTF
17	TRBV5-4	CASSSRTGPSSGNTIYF
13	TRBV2	CASSDGTNYGYTF
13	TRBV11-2	CASSKDRDTEAFF
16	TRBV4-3	CASSQERFDSHQPQHF
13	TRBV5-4	CASTGIFGSPLHF
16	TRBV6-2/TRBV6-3	CASSPEGSATNEKLFF
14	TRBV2	CASRGDRGVGELFF
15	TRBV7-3	CASSLDRGLSGELFF
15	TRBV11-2	CASSLEGSSNQPQHF
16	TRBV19	CASGPWLASSTDTQYF
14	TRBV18	CASSPGTGDYEQYF
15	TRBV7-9	CASSYSGGRTGELFF
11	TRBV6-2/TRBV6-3	CASSFSSEQFF
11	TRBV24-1	CATSDGHGYTF
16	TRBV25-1	CASSDHKTVSGNTIYF
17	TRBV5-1	CASSSGVAGDITDTQYF
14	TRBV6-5	CASRKTSGGYEQYF
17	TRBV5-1	CASSPRTASVYNSPLHF
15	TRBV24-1	CATSDLGQGTYEQYF
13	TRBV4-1	CASREQDSYEQYF
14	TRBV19	CASSTLAGRNEQYF
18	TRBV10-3	CAISQVKSGTSGSYEQYF
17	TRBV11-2	CASSPSLGSGGLNEQFF
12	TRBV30	CAWKQGNSPLHF
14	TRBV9	CASSVRWEGNEQYF
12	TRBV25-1	CASSESSYEQYF
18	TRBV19	CASSPWTSGGVLGNEQFF
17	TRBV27	CASSPGRVGRSNQPQHF
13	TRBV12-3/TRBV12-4	CASSFGDSTEAFF
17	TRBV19	CASSKSPDRGPNSPLHF
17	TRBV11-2	CASSQGLGETSTDTQYF
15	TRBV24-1	CATSEGDINQETQYF
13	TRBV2	CASRSEYTGELFF
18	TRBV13	CASSSEPLAGLAPSEQFF
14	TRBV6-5	CASSFRQGVGELFF
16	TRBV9	CASSVVAGGPRETQYF